These 18 T cell receptor beta chains originate from one sample sequenced in a study of blood T cell repertoires in COVID-19. Using immunoSEQ multiplex PCR, the repertoire was profiled, and TCRdb retains in-frame clones only, with some absent. The sample contains fewer than 250,000 clones, roughly four fifths of which appear only once. Sequencing was carried out using peripheral blood. The receptor set was obtained from a woman in her 70s with acute or convalescent COVID-19.

The chain recombines TRBV19 with TRBJ1-5; 8 positions match TRBD1. Trimming at V came to 10 bases and at J to 7 bases, leaving 6 bases not matched to a gene. CDR1 is LNHDA, CDR2 SQIVND, per germline (reference sequence). This CDR3 is built from 12 residues. CDR3 DNA: TGTGCCACAAGGACAGGGTACCAGCCCCAGCATTTT. As protein: CATRTGYQPQHF.

The genes are TRBV3-1 (or the pseudogene TRBV3-2) and TRBJ1-1, with 9 bases matching TRBD1. The CDR3 totals 16 residues. Per germline, CDR1 LGHDT and CDR2 YNNKEL (reference sequence). Trimming at V came to 3 bases and at J to 4 bases, leaving 9 bases not matched to a gene. The CDR3 sequence: CASSQGQGPLGTEAFF. CDR3 DNA: TGTGCCAGCAGCCAGGGACAGGGCCCCCTCGGCACTGAAGCTTTCTTT.

The rearrangement joins TRBV5-1 to TRBJ2-7; 9 nucleotides align to TRBD1. The CDR3 is made up of 15 amino acids. Germline-derived CDR1 and CDR2 are SGHRS and YFSETQ. The V and J ends lost 0 bases and 2 bases, in that order; junction bases with no gene match: 3. The CDR3 DNA sequence: TGCGCCAGCAGCTTGGAGGGACAGGGTACCTACGAGCAGTACTTC. Protein: CASSLEGQGTYEQYF.

The chain recombines TRBV5-1 with TRBJ2-7, with D possibly TRBD1 on 6 matching bases. The CDR3 is made up of 12 amino acids. Germline CDR1 reads SGHRS; CDR2 reads YFSETQ. The V and J ends lost 5 bases and 3 bases respectively, with 9 bases between them. The CDR3: CASSQQGYEQYF. CDR3 nucleotides: TGCGCCAGCAGTCAACAGGGCTACGAGCAGTACTTC.

This chain connects TRBV5-5 to TRBJ1-1; 9 nucleotides agree with TRBD1. J gave up 1 base and V 4 bases, and 8 bases lay outside the gene matches. The germline V gene has CDR1 SGHKS and CDR2 YYEKEE (reference sequence). The CDR3 totals 16 residues. This CDR3 is CASSVDRGARNTEAFF. CDR3 coding DNA: TGTGCCAGCAGCGTCGACAGGGGGGCGAGGAACACTGAAGCTTTCTTT.

This chain links TRBV20-1 with TRBJ1-1; unclear D gene. Per the germline V gene, CDR1 is DFQATT and CDR2 is SNEGSKA (reference sequence). CDR3 length: 11 amino acids. Trimming stripped 6 bases from V and 5 bases from J, with 10 bases between. In nucleotides, the CDR3 is TGCAGTGCAAAACGAGGGACTGAAGCTTTCTTT. Its translation: CSAKRGTEAFF.

In its sample, this clone was seen once. This CDR3 reads CASSHRVQAFF. The CDR3 region has the DNA TGTGCCAGCAGTCACAGGGTTCAGGCTTTCTTT. This chain links TRBV6-6 with TRBJ1-1, with D possibly being TRBD1 (6 bases). Trimming removed 5 bases at V and 11 bases at J, with 12 bases between. Germline V gene data show CDR1 as MNHNY and CDR2 as SVGAGI (reference sequence). The CDR3 consists of 11 residues.

The chain has TRBV5-6 and TRBJ1-2, with 7 bases matching TRBD1. This CDR3 region has 13 residues. V trimming: 4 bases; J trimming: 2 bases; junction bases outside the gene matches: 2. Looked up from germline, CDR1 is SGHDT and CDR2 is YYEEEE. The CDR3 DNA reads TGTGCCAGCAGCGCGGACAGGAACTATGGCTACACCTTC. Translation: CASSADRNYGYTF.

CDR3 amino acids: CASSLGPGQETQYF. Written as DNA, the CDR3 is TGTGCCAGCAGCTTAGGGCCAGGTCAAGAGACCCAGTACTTC. The rearrangement joins TRBV7-9 to TRBJ2-5; D gene unclear. The germline V and J ends were trimmed by 1 base and 2 bases, with 8 bases remaining between them. The CDR3 is 14 residues long. Germline V lookup: CDR1 SEHNR, CDR2 FQNEAQ (reference sequence).

J is TRBJ2-2 and V is TRBV5-1; tentative D call: TRBD1 (6 bases). Trimming cost V 0 bases and J 7 bases, with 13 bases left between them. Per germline, CDR1 SGHRS and CDR2 YFSETQ. CDR3 length: 15 residues. The DNA of the CDR3 is TGCGCCAGCAGCTTGGTTCCCCAGGGGAACGGGGAGCTGTTTTTT. The encoded protein is CASSLVPQGNGELFF.

Comment on this clone: The sample carries other DNA sequences with the same CDR3. V is TRBV7-2 and J is TRBJ1-6; 9 bases are shared with TRBD1. V lost 4 bases, J lost 10 bases, and 8 bases stayed unmatched. CDR3 length: 15 residues. The germline CDR1 and CDR2 sequences are SGHTA and FQGNSA. CDR3 amino acids: CASSSTGQGYSPLHF. CDR3 in DNA: TGTGCCAGCAGCTCAACGGGACAGGGATACTCACCCCTCCACTTT.

This rearrangement joins TRBV5-5 to TRBJ2-6; TRBD1 is a possible D gene (5 bases). CDR1 is SGHKS, CDR2 YYEKEE, per germline (reference sequence). CDR3 length: 15 amino acids. Trimming removed 1 base at V and 4 bases at J, with 9 bases between. The CDR3 DNA reads TGTGCCAGCAGCTTGCTAGGGGCGGGGGCCAACGTCCTGACTTTC. This translates into CASSLLGAGANVLTF.

This rearrangement joins TRBV28 to TRBJ1-3, with D possibly TRBD1 on 6 matching bases. CDR1 and CDR2 (germline): MDHEN, SYDVKM. Trimming shortened V by 6 bases and J by 8 bases, and 20 bases separated the two germline ends. The CDR3 runs to 15 residues. CDR3 in amino acids: CASRAGTLLGDTIYF. CDR3 DNA sequence: TGTGCCAGCAGAGCCGGGACACTCCTCGGGGACACCATATATTTT.

As concerns this clone: Other DNA sequences of this sample code for an identical CDR3. The rearrangement links TRBV5-6 to TRBJ2-7; perhaps TRBD1 as D (6 bases). CDR3 length: 14 residues. From germline, CDR1 is SGHDT and CDR2 YYEEEE. V was cut by 1 base and J by 2 bases, with 10 bases left in between. The CDR3 here is CASSLQGRTYEQYF. The CDR3 bases are TGTGCCAGCAGCTTGCAGGGGCGGACCTACGAGCAGTACTTC.

The gene calls are TRBV15 and TRBJ2-5, with TRBD2 identical over 9 bases. CDR1 is LNHNV, CDR2 YYDKDF, per germline (reference sequence). This CDR3 has 16 amino acids. The V and J ends lost 1 base and 5 bases, in that order; junction bases with no gene match: 8. The chain's CDR3 is CATSRGPSGAEETQYF. CDR3 sequence (DNA): TGTGCCACCAGCAGAGGTCCTAGCGGGGCGGAGGAGACCCAGTACTTC.

CDR3 protein: CASSLVSGSSYEQYF. The CDR3 DNA reads TGCGCCAGCAGCTTGGTGTCAGGAAGCTCCTACGAGCAGTACTTC. The J gene is TRBJ2-7, the V gene TRBV5-1; D gene uncertain. The CDR3 loop spans 15 amino acids. The germline gives CDR1 SGHRS, CDR2 YFSETQ. Trimming pared 0 bases from V and 0 bases from J, leaving 10 bases between. The whole variable domain, remainder taken from reference TRBV5-1 and TRBJ2-7, is KAGVTQTPRYLIKTRGQQVTLSCSPISGHRSVSWYQQTPGQGLQFLFEYFSETQRNKGNFPGRFSGRQFSNSRSEMNVSTLELGDSALYLCASSLVSGSSYEQYFGPGTRLTVT.

The rearrangement links TRBV29-1 to TRBJ1-2, with D possibly TRBD1 on 6 matching bases. CDR1 is SQVTM and CDR2 is ANQGSEA in the germline V gene. This CDR3 has 13 residues. Trimming stripped 3 bases from V and 8 bases from J, with 16 bases between. CDR3 residues: CSVDAGAPGGYTF. CDR3 bases: TGCAGCGTTGATGCGGGGGCTCCGGGGGGCTACACCTTC.

The J gene is TRBJ1-2, the V gene TRBV5-6; perhaps TRBD1 as D (5 bases). In germline, CDR1 is SGHDT, CDR2 YYEEEE. Trimming pared 2 bases from V and 5 bases from J, leaving 10 bases between. This CDR3 region has 13 residues. The CDR3, as DNA: TGTGCCAGCAGCTTAAACTCAGGGTATGGCTACACCTTC. Its translation: CASSLNSGYGYTF. The full variable domain, its missing parts supplied by reference TRBV5-6 and TRBJ1-2, is DAGVTQSPTHLIKTRGQQVTLRCSPKSGHDTVSWYQQALGQGPQFIFQYYEEEERQRGNFPDRFSGHQFPNYSSELNVNALLLGDSALYLCASSLNSGYGYTFGSGTRLTVV.